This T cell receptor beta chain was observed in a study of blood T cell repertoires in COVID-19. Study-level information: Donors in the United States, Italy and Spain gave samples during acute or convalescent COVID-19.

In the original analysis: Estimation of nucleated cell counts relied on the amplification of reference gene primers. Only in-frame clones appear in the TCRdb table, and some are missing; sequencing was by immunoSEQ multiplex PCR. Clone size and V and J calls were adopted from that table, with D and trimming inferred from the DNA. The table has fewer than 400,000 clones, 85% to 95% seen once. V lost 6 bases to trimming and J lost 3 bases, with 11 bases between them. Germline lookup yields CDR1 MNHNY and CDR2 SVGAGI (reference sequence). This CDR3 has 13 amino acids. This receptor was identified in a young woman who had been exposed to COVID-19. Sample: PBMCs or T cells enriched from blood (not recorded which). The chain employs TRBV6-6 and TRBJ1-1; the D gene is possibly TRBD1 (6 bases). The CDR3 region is CASRDRKDTEAFF. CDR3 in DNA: TGTGCCAGCAGAGACAGGAAAGACACTGAAGCTTTCTTT.